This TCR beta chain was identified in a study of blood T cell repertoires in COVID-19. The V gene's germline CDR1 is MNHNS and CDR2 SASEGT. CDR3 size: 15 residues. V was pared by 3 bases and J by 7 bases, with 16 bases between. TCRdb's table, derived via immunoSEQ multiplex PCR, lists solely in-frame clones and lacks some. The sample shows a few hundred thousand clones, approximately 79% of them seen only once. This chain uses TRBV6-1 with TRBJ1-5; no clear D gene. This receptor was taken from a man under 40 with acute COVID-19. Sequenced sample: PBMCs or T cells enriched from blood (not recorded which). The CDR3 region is CASSEVGGSGQPQHF. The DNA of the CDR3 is TGTGCCAGCAGTGAGGTCGGAGGAAGCGGCCAGCCCCAGCATTTT.